The sequence of this T cell receptor (beta chain) was determined in a study of blood T cells in healthy people across ages. General study findings and limits: Shifts in expanded clonotypes may have been confounded by donor CMV status, which was unknown. Greater diversity and more naive CD4+ cells were seen in long-lived donors than in aged donors.

Extraction of total RNA produced a minimum of 5 micrograms from each sample. Combining a sample-barcoded 5' primer with a J-beta primer mix, a second PCR ran for roughly 6 to 11 cycles. A 12-random-nucleotide template-switch adaptor tagged each cDNA molecule. From the 5' RACE reads, TCRdb called clonotypes with MiXCR, one entry per CDR3 protein. The repertoire holds some 900,000 distinct CDR3 sequences, about 28% seen once, with 17% in the top ten. This clonotype was observed many times. Its antigen is unidentified. Sequencing was carried out using blood. The sequence derives from a woman aged 80 or over in good health.

Written as DNA, the CDR3 is TGTGCCAGCAGTTTGCCATCGGTCTACAATGAGCAGTTCTTC. The encoded protein is CASSLPSVYNEQFF. The chain employs TRBV6-2 or TRBV6-3 and TRBJ2-1; D remains unclear. Germline V gene lookup returns CDR1 MNHEY and CDR2 SVGEGT. V dropped 4 bases and J dropped 3 bases, with 10 bases sitting between them. The CDR3 totals 14 residues.